One and the same sample provided the 26 T cell receptor beta chains below, sequenced in a study of T cell responses to AZD1222 COVID-19 vaccine. Profiling relied on immunoSEQ multiplex PCR, and the TCRdb table lists in-frame clones only, not all of them. The sample consists of 80,000 to 90,000 clones, roughly 90% of them appearing once. Material: peripheral blood, obtained on day 0 of AZD1222 vaccination. Receptors were obtained from an adult in good health.

The chain joins TRBV6-1 to TRBJ1-1; 10 positions agree with TRBD1. This CDR3 is built from 15 residues. The germline gives CDR1 MNHNS, CDR2 SASEGT. Losses at the gene ends were 3 bases for V and 5 bases for J; bases not matched to a gene: 6. The CDR3 sequence: CASSDRTGGETEAFF. Written as DNA, the CDR3 is TGTGCCAGCAGTGATAGGACAGGGGGAGAAACTGAAGCTTTCTTT.

The V gene is TRBV12-3 or TRBV12-4, the J gene TRBJ2-7; no definite D call. Trimming cost V 7 bases and J 8 bases, with 15 bases left between them. The CDR3 is 12 residues long. CDR3 nucleotides: TGTGCCAGCAATGACGAGAGCACAAAGCAGTACTTC. Encoded protein: CASNDESTKQYF.

The chain combines TRBV6-6 with TRBJ1-2, with unresolved D. Per the germline V gene, CDR1 is MNHNY and CDR2 is SVGAGI (reference sequence). The V gene lost 5 bases and the J gene lost 2 bases, with 9 bases spanning the gap. The CDR3 is made up of 13 amino acids. The CDR3 region has the DNA TGTGCCAGCAGTAACGGTAACAACTATGGCTACACCTTC. It is translated as CASSNGNNYGYTF.

The CDR3 reads CASSPGLEAFF. As DNA, the CDR3 is TGTGCCAGCAGCCCAGGGCTTGAAGCTTTCTTT. This chain connects TRBV14 to TRBJ1-1, with D possibly being TRBD1 (5 bases). The CDR3 is 11 residues long. CDR1 SGHDN and CDR2 FVKESK come from the germline V gene. V was clipped by 4 bases and J by 7 bases, with 7 bases between them.

This chain uses TRBV5-1 with TRBJ2-1; 11 bases match TRBD2. This CDR3 is built from 16 residues. Trimming cost V 0 bases and J 6 bases; bases outside gene matches: 5. Germline V gene sequence: CDR1 SGHRS, CDR2 YFSETQ. CDR3 nucleotides: TGCGCCAGCAGCTTGGCGGGACTAGCGGTCGGCAATGAGCAGTTCTTC. Translating gives CASSLAGLAVGNEQFF. Complete variable domain (other parts from reference TRBV5-1 and TRBJ2-1): KAGVTQTPRYLIKTRGQQVTLSCSPISGHRSVSWYQQTPGQGLQFLFEYFSETQRNKGNFPGRFSGRQFSNSRSEMNVSTLELGDSALYLCASSLAGLAVGNEQFFGPGTRLTVL.

This clone appeared a single time. This sequence joins TRBV6-5 and TRBJ1-5, with D uncertain. The CDR3 contains 13 residues. The V end lost 2 bases, the J end lost 4 bases, and 6 bases lay between the germline ends. CDR1 and CDR2 from the germline V gene are MNHEY and SVGAGI. The CDR3 is CASSYARNQPQHF. The DNA for the CDR3 is TGTGCCAGCAGTTACGCCAGGAATCAGCCCCAGCATTTT.

V usage is TRBV5-1 and J usage is TRBJ2-1; D possibly uses TRBD1 or TRBD2 (6 bases each). Germline lookup yields CDR1 SGHRS and CDR2 YFSETQ. Trimming removed 5 bases at V and 9 bases at J, with 15 bases between. This CDR3 region has 13 residues. Here the CDR3 DNA reads TGCGCCAGCAGGGGCGAGGGGGGTATTGAGCAGTTCTTC. It specifies CASRGEGGIEQFF.

The chain employs TRBV27 and TRBJ2-6, with D unresolved. Germline CDR1 MNHEY, CDR2 SMNVEV (reference sequence). CDR3 length: 15 residues. V gave up 4 bases and J gave up 0 bases, with 7 bases separating them. CDR3 in amino acids: CASSSPDSGANVLTF. The CDR3 region has the DNA TGTGCCAGCAGTTCTCCGGACTCTGGGGCCAACGTCCTGACTTTC.

The rearrangement links TRBV7-8 to TRBJ1-4; D possibly corresponds to TRBD1 (5 bases). The V gene's germline CDR1 is SGHVS and CDR2 FQNEAQ. V shed 6 bases and J shed 6 bases, with 11 bases lying between them. The CDR3 extends over 13 amino acids. The CDR3 DNA is TGTGCCAGCAGAAGCCAGGGTTATGAAAAACTGTTTTTT. Translation gives CASRSQGYEKLFF.

The chain has TRBV28 and TRBJ2-6, with 7 bases lining up with TRBD1. The CDR3 has 16 residues. J lost 0 bases, V lost 8 bases, and 7 bases had no gene match. Germline V gene sequence: CDR1 MDHEN, CDR2 SYDVKM. The CDR3 DNA follows: TGTGCCAGCGACGGGGACAGCAACTCTGGGGCCAACGTCCTGACTTTC. Its protein is CASDGDSNSGANVLTF.

The V gene is TRBV27, the J gene TRBJ2-5, with D possibly being TRBD2 (5 bases). The germline V and J ends were trimmed by 5 bases and 4 bases, with 11 bases remaining between them. The germline gives CDR1 MNHEY, CDR2 SMNVEV (reference sequence). The CDR3 consists of 13 residues. The CDR3 DNA is TGTGCCAGCAGTAGGAGGACCCTAGAGACCCAGTACTTC. Its translation: CASSRRTLETQYF.

CDR3 in DNA: TGTGCCAGCAGCCGGGGGGGTGACACCGGGGAGCTGTTTTTT. Encoded protein: CASSRGGDTGELFF. This chain links TRBV11-3 with TRBJ2-2; 8 positions match TRBD2. This CDR3 has 14 amino acids. Unmatched junction bases numbered 2, after V lost 5 bases and J lost 3 bases. CDR1 is SGHNT and CDR2 is YENEEA in the germline V gene.

This chain links TRBV7-3 with TRBJ2-1; TRBD2 matches at 13 bases. Germline-derived CDR1 and CDR2 are SGHTA and FQGTGA. CDR3 length: 18 amino acids. The ends lost 0 bases at V and 9 bases at J; junction bases unmatched: 11. The CDR3 coding sequence is TGTGCCAGCAGCTTAACCGGGACTAGCGGGGCCTCCACAGTTGAGCAGTTCTTC. This codes for CASSLTGTSGASTVEQFF.

V usage is TRBV28 and J usage is TRBJ2-3; D possibly matches TRBD1 or TRBD2 (5 bases each). The CDR3 contains 14 residues. CDR1 is MDHEN, CDR2 SYDVKM, per germline. V gave up 3 bases and J gave up 5 bases, with 12 bases separating them. This chain's CDR3 is CASSLGRDLDTQYF. The CDR3, as DNA: TGTGCCAGCAGTTTGGGACGGGATTTAGATACGCAGTATTTT.

The V gene is TRBV13, the J gene TRBJ1-1; no firm D call. Germline V gene lookup returns CDR1 PRHDT and CDR2 FYEKMQ (reference sequence). The length of the CDR3 is 16 residues. Trimming removed 5 bases from V and 1 base from J, with 17 bases in between. The CDR3 is CASSRVWGAANTEAFF. CDR3 coding DNA: TGTGCCAGCAGCCGAGTCTGGGGAGCGGCGAACACTGAAGCTTTCTTT.

The chain carries TRBV30 and TRBJ1-4; D gene unclear. Trimming removed 0 bases from V and 7 bases from J, with 9 bases in between. Germline V gene sequence: CDR1 GTSNPN, CDR2 SVGIG (reference sequence). The CDR3 consists of 13 residues. The CDR3 spells CAWSVSNSEKLFF. The CDR3 nucleotides are TGTGCCTGGAGTGTAAGCAATAGTGAAAAACTGTTTTTT.

The rearrangement links TRBV27 to TRBJ2-1, with TRBD2 matching over 9 bases. Germline trimming cut 4 bases from V and 2 bases from J; bases unmatched to any gene: 12. The V gene's germline CDR1 is MNHEY and CDR2 SMNVEV (reference sequence). The CDR3 sequence is 18 residues long. CDR3 protein: CASSSPGLASIPYNEQFF. The CDR3 DNA reads as TGTGCCAGCAGTTCCCCGGGACTAGCTTCCATCCCCTACAATGAGCAGTTCTTC.

This clone was seen only a few times. The chain carries TRBV6-5 and TRBJ1-5, with D possibly being TRBD1 (6 bases). The CDR3 runs 15 residues. Germline V gene lookup returns CDR1 MNHEY and CDR2 SVGAGI. Trimming left V 5 bases short and J 1 base short, with 12 bases between. In nucleotides, the CDR3 is TGTGCCAGCAGTAGATCAGGGGAGAGCAATCAGCCCCAGCATTTT. Amino acids: CASSRSGESNQPQHF.

This sequence joins TRBV18 and TRBJ2-1, with 11 nucleotides matching TRBD2. This CDR3 comprises 16 residues. From germline, CDR1 is KGHSH and CDR2 LQKENI. The ends lost 0 bases at V and 3 bases at J; junction bases unmatched: 1. The chain's CDR3 is CASSPPGTSGYNEQFF. The CDR3 DNA reads TGTGCCAGCTCACCACCGGGGACTAGCGGCTACAATGAGCAGTTCTTC.

Only a few counts were recorded for this clone. The V gene is TRBV21-1, the J gene TRBJ1-1; the tabulated D call, TRBD1, remains unverified against the DNA. TRBV21-1 is listed as a pseudogene. There are 14 residues in the CDR3. The CDR3 nucleotides read TGTGCCAGCAGCAAAGCGCACAGGGACACTGAAGCTTTCTTT. Translating it yields CASSKAHRDTEAFF.

This sequence joins TRBV10-2 and TRBJ1-1, with unresolved D. The V end was cut by 0 bases, the J end by 1 base, with 3 bases between. Germline V gene lookup returns CDR1 WSHSY and CDR2 SAAADI. This CDR3 spans 13 amino acids. The CDR3, as DNA: TGCGCCAGCAGTGAGTCGAAGAACACTGAAGCTTTCTTT. It is translated as CASSESKNTEAFF.

The V call is TRBV25-1, the J call TRBJ1-1; 7 bases align to TRBD1. The CDR3 length is 11 residues. The ends lost 5 bases at V and 7 bases at J; junction bases unmatched: 1. From germline, CDR1 is MGHDK and CDR2 SYGVNS. CDR3 nucleotide sequence: TGTGCCAGCAGTTACAGGGGTGAAGCTTTCTTT. This sequence encodes CASSYRGEAFF.

The table lists this clone with a few counts. The J gene is TRBJ2-6, the V gene TRBV29-1; D gene uncertain. The V gene's germline CDR1 is SQVTM and CDR2 ANQGSEA. There are 19 residues in the CDR3. Trimming removed 0 bases at V and 0 bases at J, with 18 bases between. The CDR3 nucleotides are TGCAGCGTTGAAGATCCTACAGTTGAAATTATCTCTGGGGCCAACGTCCTGACTTTC. Translated: CSVEDPTVEIISGANVLTF.

The V gene is TRBV19, the J gene TRBJ1-1; 7 nucleotides line up with TRBD1. This CDR3 contains 13 residues. V lost 5 bases to trimming and J lost 6 bases; unmatched junction nucleotides: 6. CDR1 is LNHDA, CDR2 SQIVND, per germline (reference sequence). CDR3 DNA: TGTGCCAGTAGTGTCTCAGGGGGAGCTGAAGCTTTCTTT. It is translated as CASSVSGGAEAFF.

The chain uses TRBV12-1 and TRBJ1-2; the table assigns TRBD1, which was not confirmed against the DNA. TRBV12-1 is a known pseudogene. CDR3 size: 17 residues. DNA of the CDR3: TGTGCCAGCAGCTTTGACAGTAGACAGGCGATTAACTATGGCTACACCTTC. Protein product: CASSFDSRQAINYGYTF.

The CDR3 protein is CASSFLGLAEGGELFF. For the CDR3, the DNA is TGCGCCAGCAGCTTCCTTGGACTAGCGGAGGGCGGGGAGCTGTTTTTT. V usage is TRBV5-1 and J usage is TRBJ2-2; 10 bases agree with TRBD2. Germline assignment: CDR1 SGHRS and CDR2 YFSETQ. V gave up 2 bases and J gave up 7 bases; unmatched junction bases: 8. CDR3 length equals 16 residues.